These 8 T cell receptor beta chains came from one sample sequenced in a study of cytomegalovirus exposure and HLA in healthy donors. The PCR made use of 60 Vbeta and 13 Jbeta primers. Using immunoSEQ multiplex PCR, the repertoire was profiled, and TCRdb retains in-frame clones only, with some absent. This table has 100,000 or so clones, 76% appearing once. Sequencing input: PBMCs. These receptor sequences come from a man aged 40-49 years in good health and CMV-seronegative.

The chain combines TRBV7-9 with TRBJ2-1; 9 nucleotides match TRBD2. The CDR3 contains 16 residues. Germline V CDR1 and CDR2: SEHNR, FQNEAQ (reference sequence). Trimming at V came to 5 bases and at J to 0 bases, leaving 5 bases not matched to a gene. CDR3 DNA sequence: TGTGCCAGCAGCGTGACTAGCGGAAGCTCCTACAATGAGCAGTTCTTC. Amino acid sequence: CASSVTSGSSYNEQFF.

This sequence joins TRBV6-6 and TRBJ2-6, with D tentatively TRBD2 (7 bases). Germline V lookup: CDR1 MNHNY, CDR2 SVGAGI (reference sequence). V lost 6 bases, J lost 2 bases, and 14 bases lay in between. The CDR3 is 16 amino acids. In DNA form, the CDR3 reads TGTGCCAGCAGCCAGGGGAGGGGCGCTGGGGCCAACGTCCTGACTTTC. It encodes CASSQGRGAGANVLTF.

This clone was recorded once. The chain couples TRBV12-5 to TRBJ2-5; D remains ambiguous. V was shortened by 3 bases and J by 5 bases, with 10 bases between the two germline ends. Germline V lookup: CDR1 LGHNT, CDR2 FRNRAP. The CDR3 runs 13 residues. CDR3 sequence: CASGLDSRETQYF. As DNA, the CDR3 is TGTGCTAGTGGTTTAGATTCGAGGGAGACCCAGTACTTC.

This chain uses TRBV2 with TRBJ1-1; TRBD1 matches at 7 bases. The CDR3 runs to 14 residues. Per germline, CDR1 SNHLY and CDR2 FYNNEI. V was pared by 4 bases and J by 7 bases, with 9 bases of the junction left unmatched. The CDR3 DNA is TGTGCCAGCAGTGGGAGACAGGGAGCGGGTGAAGCTTTCTTT. It specifies CASSGRQGAGEAFF.

The table lists this clone with a few counts. This chain joins TRBV7-9 and TRBJ2-5; 8 positions match TRBD1. The CDR3 covers 15 residues. The germline gives CDR1 SEHNR, CDR2 FQNEAQ (reference sequence). Losses at the gene ends were 5 bases for V and 1 base for J; bases not matched to a gene: 6. The DNA of the CDR3 is TGTGCCAGCAGCGGGGACAGGCCGAGCCAAGAGACCCAGTACTTC. Protein product: CASSGDRPSQETQYF. Filled out from reference TRBV7-9 and TRBJ2-5, the complete variable domain reads DTGVSQNPRHKITKRGQNVTFRCDPISEHNRLYWYRQTLGQGPEFLTYFQNEAQLEKSRLLSDRFSAERPKGSFSTLEIQRTEQGDSAMYLCASSGDRPSQETQYFGPGTRLLVL.

The V gene is TRBV6-6, the J gene TRBJ2-7; tentatively, D is TRBD1 or TRBD2 (5 bases each). Trimming took off 6 bases at V and 7 bases at J, with 16 bases between the two ends. The CDR3 sequence is 13 residues long. Germline V CDR1 and CDR2: MNHNY, SVGAGI (reference sequence). The CDR3 loop is CASSLGRTGEQYV. CDR3 coding DNA: TGTGCCAGCAGCCTGGGACGGACGGGGGAGCAGTACGTC.

V usage is TRBV5-1 and J usage is TRBJ2-5; D is possibly TRBD1 (5 bases). Germline CDR1 SGHRS, CDR2 YFSETQ. The CDR3 consists of 15 residues. V was shortened by 0 bases and J by 3 bases, with 12 bases between the two germline ends. The CDR3 spells CASSLAAREEETQYF. Here the CDR3 DNA reads TGCGCCAGCAGCTTGGCCGCCAGGGAAGAAGAGACCCAGTACTTC.

V gene TRBV10-3 combines with J gene TRBJ2-6; no reliable D call. Germline V CDR1 and CDR2: ENHRY, SYGVKD. Between the trimmed V and J ends, which lost 6 bases and 1 base, there was a span of 7 bases. The CDR3 runs 14 residues. This CDR3 reads CAISLESGANVLTF. The CDR3 region has the DNA TGTGCCATCAGCCTAGAGTCTGGGGCCAACGTCCTGACTTTC.